These 11 T cell receptor beta chains were all obtained from the same sample, sequenced in a study of CXCR3-negative and CXCR3-positive naive CD8 T cells. UMI-labeled 5' RACE yielded the TRB cDNA libraries. TCRdb reworked the 5' RACE reads into one entry per CDR3 protein, no DNA. In total, the table holds roughly 56,000 distinct CDR3 sequences. The specimen was naive CXCR3- CD8+ T cells from blood. The subset: CD45RO-CCR7+CD27+CD95- naive CD8+ T cells lacking CXCR3 (TNR3-). These receptors were taken from a human donor in good health. Some clones in this sample may be carry-over from other donors' samples.

The chain couples TRBV7-9 to TRBJ1-1; TCRdb gives TRBD1 as the D gene, but with no DNA this cannot be confirmed. CDR1 and CDR2 from the germline V gene are SEHNR and FQNEAQ (reference sequence). This CDR3 is 13 amino acids long. This chain's CDR3 is CASSTLLRGKAFF.

J is TRBJ2-7 and V is TRBV29-1; TCRdb calls TRBD2, which cannot be checked without DNA. CDR1 is SQVTM, CDR2 ANQGSEA, per germline. The CDR3 length is 15 residues. CDR3 region: CSVDTGTSATYEQYF.

This chain uses TRBV11-2 with TRBJ2-3; TCRdb indicates TRBD2, and absent DNA this call remains unverified. The CDR3 runs 17 residues. Germline V gene data show CDR1 as SGHAT and CDR2 as FQNNGV. This CDR3 is CASSLEGLAGLTDTQYF.

V and J are TRBV20-1 and TRBJ2-1; with no DNA, the TCRdb D assignment of TRBD2 cannot be verified. The CDR3 has 14 amino acids. In germline, CDR1 is DFQATT, CDR2 SNEGSKA (reference sequence). The CDR3 sequence is CSARLAKSYNEQFF.

J is TRBJ2-3 and V is TRBV5-1; the D gene TCRdb calls, TRBD2, cannot be checked with no DNA. The CDR3 loop spans 16 amino acids. Germline lookup yields CDR1 SGHRS and CDR2 YFSETQ. CDR3 amino acids: CASSFGGVLDTDTQYF.

The chain carries TRBV7-9 and TRBJ2-1; TCRdb lists TRBD1, though no DNA is available to test this call. This CDR3 contains 16 residues. CDR1 SEHNR and CDR2 FQNEAQ come from the germline V gene (reference sequence). The CDR3 region is CASSYLRDRGGGEQFF. The variable domain in full, with the rest retrieved from reference TRBV7-9 and TRBJ2-1, is DTGVSQNPRHKITKRGQNVTFRCDPISEHNRLYWYRQTLGQGPEFLTYFQNEAQLEKSRLLSDRFSAERPKGSFSTLEIQRTEQGDSAMYLCASSYLRDRGGGEQFFGPGTRLTVL.

J is TRBJ2-5 and V is TRBV20-1; TCRdb outputs TRBD2, but without DNA this stays unchecked. This CDR3 has 13 residues. Germline CDR1 DFQATT, CDR2 SNEGSKA (reference sequence). The CDR3 here is CSARATSGETQYF.

The V gene is TRBV7-2, the J gene TRBJ2-7; lacking DNA, the TRBD1 call made by TCRdb goes unchecked. CDR3 length: 15 residues. Germline V gene data show CDR1 as SGHTA and CDR2 as FQGNSA. The CDR3 protein is CASSSFSGAYYEQYF.

The chain has TRBV12-3 or TRBV12-4 and TRBJ2-1. The CDR3 runs 12 residues. The CDR3 sequence: CASSFWLNEQFF.

This chain uses TRBV29-1 with TRBJ2-7; TCRdb indicates TRBD1, and absent DNA this call remains unverified. Germline V lookup: CDR1 SQVTM, CDR2 ANQGSEA. There are 12 residues in the CDR3. CDR3 protein: CSVEGTGGEQYF.

This chain links TRBV29-1 with TRBJ2-7; the D call of TRBD1 rests on TCRdb alone, since no DNA is present to check it. Per germline, CDR1 SQVTM and CDR2 ANQGSEA. This CDR3 has 14 residues. The CDR3 loop is CSVEVGPVSGEQYF.